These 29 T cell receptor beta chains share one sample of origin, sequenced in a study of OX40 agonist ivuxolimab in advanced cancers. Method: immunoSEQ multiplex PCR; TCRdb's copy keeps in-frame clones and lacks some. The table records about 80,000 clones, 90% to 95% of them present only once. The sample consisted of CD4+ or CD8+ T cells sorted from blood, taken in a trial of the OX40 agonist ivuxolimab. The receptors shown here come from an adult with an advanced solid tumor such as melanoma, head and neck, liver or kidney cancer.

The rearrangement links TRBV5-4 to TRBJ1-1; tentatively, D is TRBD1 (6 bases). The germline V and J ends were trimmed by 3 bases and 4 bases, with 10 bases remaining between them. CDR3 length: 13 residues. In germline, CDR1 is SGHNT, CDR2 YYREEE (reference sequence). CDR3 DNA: TGTGCCAGCAGCTCCACAGGGAGCACTGAAGCTTTCTTT. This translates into CASSSTGSTEAFF.

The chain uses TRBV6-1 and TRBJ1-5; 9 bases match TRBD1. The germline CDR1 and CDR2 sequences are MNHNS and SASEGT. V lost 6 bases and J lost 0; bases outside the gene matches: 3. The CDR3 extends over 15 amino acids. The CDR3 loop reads CASREQGASNQPQHF. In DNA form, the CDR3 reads TGTGCCAGCAGGGAACAGGGGGCTAGCAATCAGCCCCAGCATTTT.

CDR3 in amino acids: CASSVGQGHEQYF. The DNA for the CDR3 is TGTGCCAGCAGCGTAGGCCAGGGCCACGAGCAGTACTTC. The chain employs TRBV9 and TRBJ2-7, with a possible D match to TRBD1 (5 bases). Per germline, CDR1 SGDLS and CDR2 YYNGEE. Trimming cost V 0 bases and J 5 bases, with 9 bases left between them. This CDR3 is 13 amino acids long.

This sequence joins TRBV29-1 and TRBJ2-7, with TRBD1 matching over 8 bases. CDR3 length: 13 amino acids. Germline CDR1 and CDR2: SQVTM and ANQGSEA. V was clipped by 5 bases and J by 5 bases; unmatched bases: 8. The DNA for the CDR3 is TGCAGCGTTTTCCAGGGGGCGCGGAACGAGCAGTACTTC. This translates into CSVFQGARNEQYF.

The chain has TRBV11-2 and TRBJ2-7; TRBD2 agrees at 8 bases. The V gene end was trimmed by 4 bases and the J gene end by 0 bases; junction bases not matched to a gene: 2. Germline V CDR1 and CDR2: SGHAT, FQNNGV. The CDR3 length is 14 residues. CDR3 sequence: CASSSTSGSYEQYF. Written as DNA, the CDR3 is TGTGCCAGCAGCTCCACTAGCGGCTCCTACGAGCAGTACTTC.

In DNA, the CDR3 is TGTGCCATGATAGCAACTAGCGGAGATTTCTACGAGCAGTACTTC. This codes for CAMIATSGDFYEQYF. J is TRBJ2-7 and V is TRBV25-1, with 8 bases matching TRBD2. After removal of 10 bases from V and 3 bases from J, the junction contained 14 bases not matched to a gene. The CDR3 is 15 residues long. Per germline, CDR1 MGHDK and CDR2 SYGVNS.

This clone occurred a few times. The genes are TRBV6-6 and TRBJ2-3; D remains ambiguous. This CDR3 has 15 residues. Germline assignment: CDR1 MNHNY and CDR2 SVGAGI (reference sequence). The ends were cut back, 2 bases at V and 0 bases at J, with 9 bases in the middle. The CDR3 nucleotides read TGTGCCAGCAGTTACGACGATGTGAGCACAGATACGCAGTATTTT. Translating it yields CASSYDDVSTDTQYF.

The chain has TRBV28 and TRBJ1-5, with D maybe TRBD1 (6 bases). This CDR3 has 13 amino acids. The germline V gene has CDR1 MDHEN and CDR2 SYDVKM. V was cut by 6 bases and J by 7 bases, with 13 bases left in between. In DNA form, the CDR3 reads TGTGCCAGCAGCCTCAGGGGAAGACAGCCCCAGCATTTT. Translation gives CASSLRGRQPQHF.

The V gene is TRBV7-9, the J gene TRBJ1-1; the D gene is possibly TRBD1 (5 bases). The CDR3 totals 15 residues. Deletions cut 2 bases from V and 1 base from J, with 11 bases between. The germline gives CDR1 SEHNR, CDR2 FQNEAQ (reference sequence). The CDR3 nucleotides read TGTGCCAGCAGCTTATGGGCCAGGGCGAACACTGAAGCTTTCTTT. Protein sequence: CASSLWARANTEAFF.

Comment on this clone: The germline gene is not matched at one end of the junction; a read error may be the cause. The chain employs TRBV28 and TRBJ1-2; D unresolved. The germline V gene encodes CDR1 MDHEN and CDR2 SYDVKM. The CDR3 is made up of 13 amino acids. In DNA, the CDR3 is TGTGCCAGCAGTTTAGCAGGACCCTATAGCTACACCTTC. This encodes CASSLAGPYSYTF.

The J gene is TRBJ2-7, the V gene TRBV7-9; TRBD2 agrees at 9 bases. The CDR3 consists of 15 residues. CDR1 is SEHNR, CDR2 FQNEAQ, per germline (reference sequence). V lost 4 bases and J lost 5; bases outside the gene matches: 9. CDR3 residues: CASSSRGSGSDEQYF. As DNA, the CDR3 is TGTGCCAGCAGCTCTAGGGGTAGCGGGAGTGACGAGCAGTACTTC.

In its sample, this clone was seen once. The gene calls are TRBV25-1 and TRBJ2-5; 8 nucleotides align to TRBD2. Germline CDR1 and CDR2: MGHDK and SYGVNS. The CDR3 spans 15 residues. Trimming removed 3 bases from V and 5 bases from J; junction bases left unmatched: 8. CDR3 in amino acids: CASSDTSGRLETQYF. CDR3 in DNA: TGTGCCAGCAGTGATACAAGCGGGAGACTGGAGACCCAGTACTTC.

CDR3 bases: TGTGCCACTACGGTGGCGGGATCGAACACCGGGGAGCTGTTTTTT. Translating gives CATTVAGSNTGELFF. V gene TRBV28 combines with J gene TRBJ2-2, with a tentative D call TRBD2 (6 bases). The V end was cut by 10 bases, the J end by 0 bases, with 15 bases between. The germline V gene encodes CDR1 MDHEN and CDR2 SYDVKM. This CDR3 has 15 amino acids.

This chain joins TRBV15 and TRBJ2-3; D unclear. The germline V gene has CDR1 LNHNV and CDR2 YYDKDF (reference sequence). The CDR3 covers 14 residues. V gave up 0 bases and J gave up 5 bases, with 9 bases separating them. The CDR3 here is CATSRDGMVDTQYF. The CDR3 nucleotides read TGTGCCACCAGCAGAGATGGAATGGTAGATACGCAGTATTTT.

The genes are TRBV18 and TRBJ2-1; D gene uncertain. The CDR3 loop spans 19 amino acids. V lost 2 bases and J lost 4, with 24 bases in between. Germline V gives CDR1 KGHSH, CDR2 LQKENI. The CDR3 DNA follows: TGTGCCAGCTCACCATTCTCATGGGGAACAGCCACGGAATACAATGAGCAGTTCTTC. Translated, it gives CASSPFSWGTATEYNEQFF.

The DNA of the CDR3 is TGTGCCAGCACCAACACGCTGGCGTCCACTGAAGCTTTCTTT. Its protein product is CASTNTLASTEAFF. The chain uses TRBV11-2 and TRBJ1-1; D unresolved. The V and J ends lost 7 bases and 4 bases respectively, with 16 bases between them. Per germline, CDR1 SGHAT and CDR2 FQNNGV. The length of the CDR3 is 14 residues.

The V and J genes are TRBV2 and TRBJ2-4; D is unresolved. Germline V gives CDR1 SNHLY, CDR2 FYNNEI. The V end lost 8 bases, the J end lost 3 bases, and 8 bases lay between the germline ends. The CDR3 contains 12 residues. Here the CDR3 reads CASGEVKNIQYF. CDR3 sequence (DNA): TGTGCCAGCGGCGAAGTCAAAAACATTCAGTACTTC. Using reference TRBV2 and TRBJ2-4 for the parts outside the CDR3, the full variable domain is EPEVTQTPSHQVTQMGQEVILRCVPISNHLYFYWYRQILGQKVEFLVSFYNNEISEKSEIFDDQFSVERPDGSNFTLKIRSTKLEDSAMYFCASGEVKNIQYFGAGTRLSVL.

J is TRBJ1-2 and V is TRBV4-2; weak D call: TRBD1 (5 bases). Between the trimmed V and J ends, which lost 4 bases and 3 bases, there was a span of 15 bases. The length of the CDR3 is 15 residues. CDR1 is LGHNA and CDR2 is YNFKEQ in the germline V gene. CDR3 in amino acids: CASSRVVTDDYGYTF. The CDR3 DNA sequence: TGTGCCAGCAGCCGAGTTGTGACAGACGACTATGGCTACACCTTC.

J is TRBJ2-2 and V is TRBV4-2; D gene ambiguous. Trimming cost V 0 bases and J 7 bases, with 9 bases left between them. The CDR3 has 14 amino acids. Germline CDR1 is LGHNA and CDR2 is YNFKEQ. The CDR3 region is CASSQDMGGGELFF. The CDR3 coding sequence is TGTGCCAGCAGCCAAGACATGGGCGGCGGGGAGCTGTTTTTT.

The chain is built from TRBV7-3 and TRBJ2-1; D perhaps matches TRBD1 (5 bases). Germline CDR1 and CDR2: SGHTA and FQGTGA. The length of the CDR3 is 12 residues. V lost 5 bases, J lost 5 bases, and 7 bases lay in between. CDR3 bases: TGTGCCAGCAGCCTCAGGGACAATGAGCAGTTCTTC. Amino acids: CASSLRDNEQFF. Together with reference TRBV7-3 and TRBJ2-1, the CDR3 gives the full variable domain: GAGVSQTPSNKVTEKGKYVELRCDPISGHTALYWYRQSLGQGPEFLIYFQGTGAADDSGLPNDRFFAVRPEGSVSTLKIQRTERGDSAVYLCASSLRDNEQFFGPGTRLTVL.

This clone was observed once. The CDR3 DNA sequence: TGTGCCAGCTCCCGAGACAGGCAGATTGGGGCCAACGTCCTGACTTTC. This encodes CASSRDRQIGANVLTF. The rearrangement links TRBV18 to TRBJ2-6; maybe TRBD1 (6 bases). V lost 6 bases to trimming and J lost 3 bases, with 15 bases between them. The length of the CDR3 is 16 residues. From germline, CDR1 is KGHSH and CDR2 LQKENI.

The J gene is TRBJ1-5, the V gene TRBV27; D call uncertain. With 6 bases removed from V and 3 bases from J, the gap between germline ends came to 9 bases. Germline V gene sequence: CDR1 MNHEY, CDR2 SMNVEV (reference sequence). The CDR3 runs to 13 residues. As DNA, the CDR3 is TGTGCCAGCAGCATCTCATACAATCAGCCCCAGCATTTT. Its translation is CASSISYNQPQHF.

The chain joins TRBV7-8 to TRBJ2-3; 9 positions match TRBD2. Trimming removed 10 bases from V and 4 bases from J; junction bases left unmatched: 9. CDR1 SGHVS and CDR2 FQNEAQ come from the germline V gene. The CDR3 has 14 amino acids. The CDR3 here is CATRQREVADTQYF. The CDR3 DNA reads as TGTGCCACGCGGCAGCGGGAGGTGGCAGATACGCAGTATTTT.

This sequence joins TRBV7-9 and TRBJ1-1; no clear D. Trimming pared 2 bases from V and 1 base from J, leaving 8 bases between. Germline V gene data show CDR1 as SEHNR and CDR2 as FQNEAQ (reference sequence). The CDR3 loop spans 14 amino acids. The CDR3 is CASSLRMTNTEAFF. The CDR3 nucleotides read TGTGCCAGCAGCTTAAGGATGACGAACACTGAAGCTTTCTTT.

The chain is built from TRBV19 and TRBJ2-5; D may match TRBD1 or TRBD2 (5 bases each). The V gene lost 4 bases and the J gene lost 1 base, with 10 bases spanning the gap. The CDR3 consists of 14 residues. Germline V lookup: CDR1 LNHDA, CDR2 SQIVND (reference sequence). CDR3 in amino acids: CASSRLGVQETQYF. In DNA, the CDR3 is TGTGCCAGTAGTAGGCTGGGGGTCCAAGAGACCCAGTACTTC.

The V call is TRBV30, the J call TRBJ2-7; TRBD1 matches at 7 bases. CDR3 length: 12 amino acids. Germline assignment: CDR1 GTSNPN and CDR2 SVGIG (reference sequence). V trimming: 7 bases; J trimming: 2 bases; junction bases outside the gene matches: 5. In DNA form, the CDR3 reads TGTGCCTTCGACAGGGCCCCCTACGAGCAGTACTTC. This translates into CAFDRAPYEQYF. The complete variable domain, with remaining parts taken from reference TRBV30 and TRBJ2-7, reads SQTIHQWPATLVQPVGSPLSLECTVEGTSNPNLYWYRQAAGRGLQLLFYSVGIGQISSEVPQNLSASRPQDRQFILSSKKLLLSDSGFYLCAFDRAPYEQYFGPGTRLTVT.

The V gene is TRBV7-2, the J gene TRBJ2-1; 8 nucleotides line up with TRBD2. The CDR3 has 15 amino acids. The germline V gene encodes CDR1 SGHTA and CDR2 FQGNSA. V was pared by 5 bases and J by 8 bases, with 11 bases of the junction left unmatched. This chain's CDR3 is CASSLTSGGLYEQFF. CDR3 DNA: TGTGCCAGCAGCCTAACTAGCGGAGGTTTATATGAGCAGTTCTTC.

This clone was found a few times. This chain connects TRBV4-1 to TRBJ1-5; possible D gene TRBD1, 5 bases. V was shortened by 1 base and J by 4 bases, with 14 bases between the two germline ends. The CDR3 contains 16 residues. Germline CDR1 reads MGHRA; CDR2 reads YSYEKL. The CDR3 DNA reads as TGCGCCAGCAGCCAAGTTTTGTCAGGGATTAATCAGCCCCAGCATTTT. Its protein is CASSQVLSGINQPQHF.

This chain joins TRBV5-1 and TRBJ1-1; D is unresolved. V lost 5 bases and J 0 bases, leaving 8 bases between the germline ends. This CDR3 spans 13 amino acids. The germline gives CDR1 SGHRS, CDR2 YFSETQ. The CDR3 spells CASSRTVNTEAFF. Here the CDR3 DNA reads TGCGCCAGCAGTCGGACGGTGAACACTGAAGCTTTCTTT.